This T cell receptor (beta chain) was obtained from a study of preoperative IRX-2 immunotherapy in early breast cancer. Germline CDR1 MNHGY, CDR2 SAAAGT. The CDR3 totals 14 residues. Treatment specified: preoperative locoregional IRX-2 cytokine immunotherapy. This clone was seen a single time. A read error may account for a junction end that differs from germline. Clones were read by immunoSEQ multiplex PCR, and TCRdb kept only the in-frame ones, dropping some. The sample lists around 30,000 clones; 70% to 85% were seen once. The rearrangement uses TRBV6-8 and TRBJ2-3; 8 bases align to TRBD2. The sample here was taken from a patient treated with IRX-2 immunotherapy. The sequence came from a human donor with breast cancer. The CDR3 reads CAISRAGDSDTQYF. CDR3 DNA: TGTGCCATCAGTCGAGCGGGGGATTCAGATACGCAGTATTTT.